The 3 T cell receptor beta chains presented below share a single source sample, sequenced in a study of cytomegalovirus exposure and HLA in healthy donors. Vbeta (60) and Jbeta (13) primers were used in the PCR. TCRdb keeps only in-frame clones here, not all; method: immunoSEQ multiplex PCR. The data contain about 130,000 clones, 76% of them singletons. Material for sequencing was PBMCs. These receptors all come from a man aged 35-49 years in good health and CMV-seronegative.

The chain recombines TRBV5-6 with TRBJ2-7; 7 positions match TRBD1. The trim removed 0 bases at V and 7 bases at J, leaving 7 bases unmatched. This CDR3 has 14 residues. The germline gives CDR1 SGHDT, CDR2 YYEEEE. CDR3 residues: CASSLADRVAEQYF. CDR3 sequence (DNA): TGTGCCAGCAGCTTGGCAGACAGGGTAGCTGAGCAGTACTTC.

The J gene is TRBJ2-7, the V gene TRBV9; 10 bases are a match to TRBD2. The CDR3 is 15 amino acids. V lost 2 bases to trimming and J lost 0 bases; unmatched junction nucleotides: 2. Germline V lookup: CDR1 SGDLS, CDR2 YYNGEE. The CDR3: CASSVSGGSSYEQYF. The CDR3 coding sequence is TGTGCCAGCAGCGTTAGCGGGGGGTCCTCCTACGAGCAGTACTTC.

The rearrangement uses TRBV5-4 and TRBJ1-6; D uncertain. V shed 4 bases and J shed 8 bases, with 13 bases lying between them. The V gene's germline CDR1 is SGHNT and CDR2 YYREEE (reference sequence). This CDR3 contains 14 residues. The CDR3 nucleotides read TGTGCCAGCAGCGTCCGACTGGGAGATTCACCCCTCCACTTT. This encodes CASSVRLGDSPLHF. The complete variable domain, with remaining parts taken from reference TRBV5-4 and TRBJ1-6, reads ETGVTQSPTHLIKTRGQQVTLRCSSQSGHNTVSWYQQALGQGPQFIFQYYREEENGRGNFPPRFSGLQFPNYSSELNVNALELDDSALYLCASSVRLGDSPLHFGNGTRLTVT.